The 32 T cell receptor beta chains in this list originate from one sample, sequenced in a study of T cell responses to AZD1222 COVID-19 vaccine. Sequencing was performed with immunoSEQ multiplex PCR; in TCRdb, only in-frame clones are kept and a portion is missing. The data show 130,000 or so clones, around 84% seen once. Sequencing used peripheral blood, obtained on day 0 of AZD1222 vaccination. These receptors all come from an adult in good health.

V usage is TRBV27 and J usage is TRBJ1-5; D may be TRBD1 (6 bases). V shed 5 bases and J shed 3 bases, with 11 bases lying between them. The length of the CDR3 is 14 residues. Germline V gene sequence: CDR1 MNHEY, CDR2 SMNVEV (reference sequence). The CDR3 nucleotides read TGTGCCAGCAGTCCTGGACAGATCAATCAGCCCCAGCATTTT. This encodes CASSPGQINQPQHF.

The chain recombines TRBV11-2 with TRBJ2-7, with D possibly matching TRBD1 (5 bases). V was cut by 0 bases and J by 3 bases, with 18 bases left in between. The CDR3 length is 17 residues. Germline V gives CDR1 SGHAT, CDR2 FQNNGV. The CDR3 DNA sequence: TGTGCCAGCAGCTTAGACCCCCCCGGACACAATATCTACGAGCAGTACTTC. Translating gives CASSLDPPGHNIYEQYF.

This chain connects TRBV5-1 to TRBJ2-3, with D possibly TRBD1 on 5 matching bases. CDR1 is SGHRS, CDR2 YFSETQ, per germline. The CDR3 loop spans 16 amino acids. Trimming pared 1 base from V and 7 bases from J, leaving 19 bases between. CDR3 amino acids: CASSLRSDTMGYTQYF. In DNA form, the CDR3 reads TGCGCCAGCAGCTTGCGTTCGGACACAATGGGTTATACGCAGTATTTT.

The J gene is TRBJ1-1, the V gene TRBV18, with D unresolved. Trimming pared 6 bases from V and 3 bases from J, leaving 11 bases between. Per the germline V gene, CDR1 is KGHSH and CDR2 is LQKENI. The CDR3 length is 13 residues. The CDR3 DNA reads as TGTGCCAGCTCGCGGGAGTTTGACACTGAAGCTTTCTTT. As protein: CASSREFDTEAFF.

CDR3 region: CASSGRAGGQDTQYF. CDR3 nucleotides: TGTGCCAGCAGTGGCCGGGCGGGGGGGCAAGATACGCAGTATTTT. V is TRBV6-4 and J is TRBJ2-3; TRBD2 agrees at 9 bases. Germline CDR1 MRHNA, CDR2 SNTAGT. Losses at the gene ends were 4 bases for V and 5 bases for J; bases not matched to a gene: 7. This CDR3 has 15 residues.

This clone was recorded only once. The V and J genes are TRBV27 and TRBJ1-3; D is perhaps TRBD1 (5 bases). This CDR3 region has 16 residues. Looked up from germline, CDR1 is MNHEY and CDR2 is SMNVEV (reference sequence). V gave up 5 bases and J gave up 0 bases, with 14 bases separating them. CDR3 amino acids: CASSQRWGNSGNTIYF. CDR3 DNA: TGTGCCAGCAGTCAGCGATGGGGGAACTCTGGAAACACCATATATTTT.

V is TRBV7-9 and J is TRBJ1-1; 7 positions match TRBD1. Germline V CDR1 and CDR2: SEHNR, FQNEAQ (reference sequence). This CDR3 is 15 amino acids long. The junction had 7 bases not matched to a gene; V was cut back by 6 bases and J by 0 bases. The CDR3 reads CASRPTGEMNTEAFF. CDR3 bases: TGTGCCAGCAGACCAACAGGGGAAATGAACACTGAAGCTTTCTTT.

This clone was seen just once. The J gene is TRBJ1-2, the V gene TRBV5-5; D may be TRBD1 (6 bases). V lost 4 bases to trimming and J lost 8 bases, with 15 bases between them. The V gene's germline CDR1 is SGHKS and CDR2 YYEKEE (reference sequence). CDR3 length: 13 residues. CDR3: CASSQYGGNGYTF. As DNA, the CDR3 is TGTGCCAGCAGCCAGTACGGGGGCAACGGCTACACCTTC.

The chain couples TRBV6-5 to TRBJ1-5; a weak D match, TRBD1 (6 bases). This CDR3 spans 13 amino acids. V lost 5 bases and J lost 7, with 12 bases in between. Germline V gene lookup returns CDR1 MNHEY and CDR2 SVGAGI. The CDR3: CASSQGMRQPQHF. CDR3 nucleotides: TGTGCCAGCAGTCAGGGGATGAGACAGCCCCAGCATTTT.

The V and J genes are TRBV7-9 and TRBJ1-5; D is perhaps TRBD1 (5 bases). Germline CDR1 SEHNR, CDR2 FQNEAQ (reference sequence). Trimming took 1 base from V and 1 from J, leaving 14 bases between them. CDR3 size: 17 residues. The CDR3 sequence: CASSLGVGGGSNQPQHF. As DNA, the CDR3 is TGTGCCAGCAGCTTAGGGGTTGGCGGGGGGAGCAATCAGCCCCAGCATTTT.

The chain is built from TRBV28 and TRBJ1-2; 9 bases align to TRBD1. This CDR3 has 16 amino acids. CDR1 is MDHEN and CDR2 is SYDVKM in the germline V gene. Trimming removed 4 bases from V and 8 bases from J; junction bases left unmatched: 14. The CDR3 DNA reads TGTGCCAGCAGTTCCTACCAATCGGGACAGGGAGGAGGCTACACCTTC. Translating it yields CASSSYQSGQGGGYTF.

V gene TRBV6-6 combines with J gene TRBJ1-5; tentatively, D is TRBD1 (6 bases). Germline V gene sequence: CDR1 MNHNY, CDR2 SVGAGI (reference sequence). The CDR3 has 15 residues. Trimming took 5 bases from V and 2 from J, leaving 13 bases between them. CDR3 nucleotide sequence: TGTGCCAGCAGTAAGGGGGAGTTGGGCAATCAGCCCCAGCATTTT. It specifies CASSKGELGNQPQHF.

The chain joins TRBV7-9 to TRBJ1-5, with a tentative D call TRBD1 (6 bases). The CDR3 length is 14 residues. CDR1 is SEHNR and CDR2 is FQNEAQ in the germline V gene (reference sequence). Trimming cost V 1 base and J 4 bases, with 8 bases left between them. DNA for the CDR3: TGTGCCAGCAGCTTAGGGACAGCGAATCAGCCCCAGCATTTT. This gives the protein CASSLGTANQPQHF.

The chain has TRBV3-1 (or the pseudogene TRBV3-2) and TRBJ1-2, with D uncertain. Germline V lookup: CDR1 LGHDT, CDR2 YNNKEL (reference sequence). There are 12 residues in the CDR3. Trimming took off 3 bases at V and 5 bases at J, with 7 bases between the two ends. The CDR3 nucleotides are TGTGCCAGCAGCCACGAGGGATATGGCTACACCTTC. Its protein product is CASSHEGYGYTF.

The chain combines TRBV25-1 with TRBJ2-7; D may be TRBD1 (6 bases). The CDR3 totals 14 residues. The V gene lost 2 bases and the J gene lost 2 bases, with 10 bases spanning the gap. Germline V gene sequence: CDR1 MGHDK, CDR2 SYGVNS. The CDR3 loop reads CASSEGGRAYEQYF. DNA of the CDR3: TGTGCCAGCAGTGAAGGGGGCAGAGCCTACGAGCAGTACTTC.

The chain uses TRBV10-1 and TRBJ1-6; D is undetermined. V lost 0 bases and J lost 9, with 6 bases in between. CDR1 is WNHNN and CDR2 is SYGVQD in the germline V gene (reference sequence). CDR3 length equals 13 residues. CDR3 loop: CASSESMGSPLHF. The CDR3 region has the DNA TGCGCCAGCAGTGAGTCGATGGGTTCACCCCTCCACTTT.

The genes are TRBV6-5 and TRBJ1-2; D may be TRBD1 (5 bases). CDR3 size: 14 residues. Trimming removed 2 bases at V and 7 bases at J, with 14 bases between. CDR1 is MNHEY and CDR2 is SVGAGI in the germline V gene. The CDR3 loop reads CASSYGAPKSGYTF. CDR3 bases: TGTGCCAGCAGTTACGGGGCGCCCAAGAGTGGCTACACCTTC.

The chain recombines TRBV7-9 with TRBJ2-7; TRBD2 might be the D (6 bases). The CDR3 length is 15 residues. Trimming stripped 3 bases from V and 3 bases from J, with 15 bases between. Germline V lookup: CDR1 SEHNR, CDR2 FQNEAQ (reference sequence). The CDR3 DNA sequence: TGTGCCAGCAGCTTGATGAGGGACGGGGGCTACGAGCAGTACTTC. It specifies CASSLMRDGGYEQYF.

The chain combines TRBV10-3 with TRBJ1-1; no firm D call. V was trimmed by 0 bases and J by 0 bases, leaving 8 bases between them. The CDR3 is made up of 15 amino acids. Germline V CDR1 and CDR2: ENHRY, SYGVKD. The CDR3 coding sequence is TGTGCCATCAGTGAGTCGCCAGGTTTGAACACTGAAGCTTTCTTT. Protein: CAISESPGLNTEAFF.

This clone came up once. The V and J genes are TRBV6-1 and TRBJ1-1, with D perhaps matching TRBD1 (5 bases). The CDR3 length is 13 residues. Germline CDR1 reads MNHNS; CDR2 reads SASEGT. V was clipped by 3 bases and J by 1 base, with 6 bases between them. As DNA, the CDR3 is TGTGCCAGCAGTGAGGGGCCGAACACTGAAGCTTTCTTT. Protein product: CASSEGPNTEAFF.

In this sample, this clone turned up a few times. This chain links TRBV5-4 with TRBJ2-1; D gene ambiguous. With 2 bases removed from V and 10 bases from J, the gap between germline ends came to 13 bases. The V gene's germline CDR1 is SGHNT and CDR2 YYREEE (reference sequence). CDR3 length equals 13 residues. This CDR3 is CASSFNRVGEQFF. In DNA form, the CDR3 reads TGTGCCAGCAGCTTCAATAGAGTAGGAGAGCAGTTCTTC.

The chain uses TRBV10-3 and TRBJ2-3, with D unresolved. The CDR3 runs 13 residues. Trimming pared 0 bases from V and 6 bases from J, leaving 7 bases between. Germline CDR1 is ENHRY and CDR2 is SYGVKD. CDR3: CAISESSMDTQYF. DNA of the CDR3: TGTGCCATCAGTGAGTCGTCTATGGATACGCAGTATTTT.

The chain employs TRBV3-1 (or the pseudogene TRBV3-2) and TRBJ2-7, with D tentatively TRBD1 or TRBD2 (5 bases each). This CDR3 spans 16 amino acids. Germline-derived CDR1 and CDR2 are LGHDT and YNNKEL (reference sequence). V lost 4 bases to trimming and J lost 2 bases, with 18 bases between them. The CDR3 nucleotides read TGTGCCAGCAGCCCCCCCCTCGGGACCGTCGCCTACGAGCAGTACTTC. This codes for CASSPPLGTVAYEQYF.

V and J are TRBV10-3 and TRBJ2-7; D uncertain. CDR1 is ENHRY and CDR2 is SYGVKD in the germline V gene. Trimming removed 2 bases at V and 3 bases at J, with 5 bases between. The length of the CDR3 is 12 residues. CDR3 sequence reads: CAISEANYEQYF. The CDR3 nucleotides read TGTGCCATCAGTGAGGCGAACTACGAGCAGTACTTC.

In DNA, the CDR3 is TGTGCCAGCAGGCTTAACGGTGAGCAGTTCTTC. It encodes CASRLNGEQFF. The chain recombines TRBV11-2 with TRBJ2-1; D ambiguous. Trimming pared 6 bases from V and 9 bases from J, leaving 9 bases between. The CDR3 is 11 residues long. Germline CDR1 reads SGHAT; CDR2 reads FQNNGV.

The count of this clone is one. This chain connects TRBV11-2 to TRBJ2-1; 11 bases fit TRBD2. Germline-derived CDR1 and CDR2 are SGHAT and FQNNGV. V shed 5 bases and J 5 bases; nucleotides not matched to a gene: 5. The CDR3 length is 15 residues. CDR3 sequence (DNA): TGTGCCAGCAGCCCGGGACTAGCGGAAAACAATGAGCAGTTCTTC. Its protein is CASSPGLAENNEQFF. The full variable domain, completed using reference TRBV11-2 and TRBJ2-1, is EAGVAQSPRYKIIEKRQSVAFWCNPISGHATLYWYQQILGQGPKLLIQFQNNGVVDDSQLPKDRFSAERLKGVDSTLKIQPAKLEDSAVYLCASSPGLAENNEQFFGPGTRLTVL.

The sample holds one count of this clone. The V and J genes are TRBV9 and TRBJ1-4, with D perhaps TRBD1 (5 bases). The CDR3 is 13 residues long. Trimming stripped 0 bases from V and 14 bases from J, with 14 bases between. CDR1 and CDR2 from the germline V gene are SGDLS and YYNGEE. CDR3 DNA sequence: TGTGCCAGCAGCGTAGTGGACGCAGGGACGCTGTTTTTT. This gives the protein CASSVVDAGTLFF.

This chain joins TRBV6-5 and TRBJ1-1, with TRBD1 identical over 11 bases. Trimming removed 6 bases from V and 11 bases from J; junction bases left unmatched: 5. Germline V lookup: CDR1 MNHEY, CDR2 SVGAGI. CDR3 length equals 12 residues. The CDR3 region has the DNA TGTGCCAGCAGGGGGACAGGGGGACTCGCTTTCTTT. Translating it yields CASRGTGGLAFF.

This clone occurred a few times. The CDR3 nucleotides read TGTGCCAGCAGCTTAGTTGCAGGGGGCCGGTACACTGAAGCTTTCTTT. This translates into CASSLVAGGRYTEAFF. The gene calls are TRBV7-9 and TRBJ1-1, with 8 bases that match TRBD1. Unmatched junction bases numbered 7, after V lost 1 base and J lost 3 bases. The CDR3 is 16 residues long. Germline lookup yields CDR1 SEHNR and CDR2 FQNEAQ (reference sequence).

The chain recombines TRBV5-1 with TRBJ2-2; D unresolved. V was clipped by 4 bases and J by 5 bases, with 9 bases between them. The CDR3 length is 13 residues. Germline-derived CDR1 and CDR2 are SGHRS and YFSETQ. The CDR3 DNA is TGCGCCAGCAGCCCCCTAGAGACCGGGGAGCTGTTTTTT. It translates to CASSPLETGELFF.

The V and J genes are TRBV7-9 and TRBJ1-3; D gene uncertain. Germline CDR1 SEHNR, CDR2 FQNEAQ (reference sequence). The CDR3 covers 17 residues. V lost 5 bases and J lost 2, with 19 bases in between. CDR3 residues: CASSRGSSAVAGNTIYF. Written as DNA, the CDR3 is TGTGCCAGCAGCCGAGGGTCGAGTGCAGTCGCTGGAAACACCATATATTTT.

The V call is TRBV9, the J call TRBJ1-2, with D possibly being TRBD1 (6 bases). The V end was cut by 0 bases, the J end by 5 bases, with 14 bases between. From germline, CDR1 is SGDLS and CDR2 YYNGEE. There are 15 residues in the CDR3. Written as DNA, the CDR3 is TGTGCCAGCAGCGTAGTTGGGGGGCGAGGGTATGGCTACACCTTC. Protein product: CASSVVGGRGYGYTF.